This T cell receptor (beta chain) was sequenced in a study of blood T cell repertoires in COVID-19. As for the study in general: From T cells, B-cell-depleted T cells, or PBMCs came the material, which was cDNA or gDNA.

The data were produced by immunoSEQ multiplex PCR, yet TCRdb's version contains in-frame clones alone and is incomplete. The table lists about 210,000 clones, 65% to 90% of them singletons. The V gene end was trimmed by 5 bases and the J gene end by 0 bases; junction bases not matched to a gene: 10. This CDR3 region has 17 residues. Germline CDR1 is LGHDT and CDR2 is YNNKEL (reference sequence). This clone was picked up a small number of times. Specimen: peripheral blood. The rearrangement links TRBV3-1 (or the pseudogene TRBV3-2) to TRBJ1-2; TRBD1 matches at 9 bases. The sequence derives from a woman in her 70s with COVID-19, enrolled during active disease. The CDR3 loop is CASSRSTGGHPNYGYTF. DNA of the CDR3: TGTGCCAGCAGCAGATCCACAGGGGGCCATCCTAACTATGGCTACACCTTC.